One sample yielded the 14 T cell receptor beta chains listed below, sequenced in a study of CD8+ T cells in alopecia areata. Described treatment: oral pan-JAK inhibitor, 5-10 mg twice daily. It was cDNA, reverse transcribed from extracted RNA, that served as the sequencing template. Generated by immunoSEQ multiplex PCR, the TCRdb table keeps only in-frame clones and is missing some. The sample lists some 200,000 clones, 50% to 60% occurring once. The material sequenced was CD4+ T cells sorted from blood, taken at week 4, from a patient treated with tofacitinib. These receptors were taken from a human donor with alopecia areata.

The chain employs TRBV30 and TRBJ2-2; 12 nucleotides match TRBD2. The germline V gene encodes CDR1 GTSNPN and CDR2 SVGIG (reference sequence). The length of the CDR3 is 15 residues. V shed 0 bases, J shed 7 bases, and the junction held 3 bases outside the gene matches. The CDR3 reads CAWSVRLAGDGELFF. The DNA for the CDR3 is TGTGCCTGGAGTGTACGACTAGCGGGGGACGGGGAGCTGTTTTTT.

The chain couples TRBV6-6 to TRBJ2-3; a possible D gene is TRBD1 (6 bases). This CDR3 comprises 16 residues. V was shortened by 4 bases and J by 3 bases, with 17 bases between the two germline ends. The germline V gene has CDR1 MNHNY and CDR2 SVGAGI (reference sequence). Written as DNA, the CDR3 is TGTGCCAGCAGTTTCGACAGGAGCGGCGGAACAGATACGCAGTATTTT. Amino acid sequence: CASSFDRSGGTDTQYF.

As regards this clone: The sample holds other DNA sequences that translate to the same CDR3. This rearrangement joins TRBV29-1 to TRBJ1-1; possible D gene TRBD1, 6 bases. V lost 5 bases and J 0 bases, leaving 7 bases between the germline ends. The CDR3 spans 12 residues. Germline V lookup: CDR1 SQVTM, CDR2 ANQGSEA. For the CDR3, the DNA is TGCAGCGTTACAGGGATGAACACTGAAGCTTTCTTT. Translating it yields CSVTGMNTEAFF.

This clone was counted a few times. The CDR3 coding sequence is TGTGCCAGCAGTTTGGGGGGGTCCCCCTACGAGCAGTACTTC. It yields the protein CASSLGGSPYEQYF. The chain recombines TRBV6-6 with TRBJ2-7; 7 bases are a match to TRBD2. The length of the CDR3 is 14 residues. The trim removed 4 bases at V and 2 bases at J, leaving 5 bases unmatched. The germline V gene encodes CDR1 MNHNY and CDR2 SVGAGI (reference sequence).

This chain links TRBV4-2 with TRBJ2-2, with 13 bases fitting TRBD2. J was trimmed by 4 bases and V by 0 bases; bases with no gene match: 11. Germline V lookup: CDR1 LGHNA, CDR2 YNFKEQ. The CDR3 totals 20 residues. The CDR3 loop is CASSQDNRVGLAGFTGELFF. The CDR3 nucleotides read TGTGCCAGCAGCCAAGATAATAGGGTGGGACTAGCGGGGTTCACCGGGGAGCTGTTTTTT.

This chain uses TRBV2 with TRBJ1-1; tentatively, D is TRBD1 (5 bases). This CDR3 is 14 amino acids long. Germline CDR1 and CDR2: SNHLY and FYNNEI. The germline V and J ends were trimmed by 6 bases and 1 base, with 12 bases remaining between them. The CDR3 loop is CASRVDSQNTEAFF. The CDR3 coding sequence is TGTGCCAGCAGGGTCGACAGCCAGAACACTGAAGCTTTCTTT.

This clone was counted only a few times. This chain links TRBV7-9 with TRBJ2-3; 8 nucleotides line up with TRBD1. V trimming: 4 bases; J trimming: 2 bases; junction bases outside the gene matches: 5. The CDR3 totals 15 residues. Germline CDR1 SEHNR, CDR2 FQNEAQ (reference sequence). The CDR3 here is CASSSGTGITDTQYF. The CDR3 coding sequence is TGTGCCAGCAGCTCCGGGACAGGAATCACAGATACGCAGTATTTT.

The chain employs TRBV18 and TRBJ1-1, with D possibly matching TRBD1 (5 bases). CDR3 length: 13 amino acids. V lost 2 bases to trimming and J lost 1 base, with 5 bases between them. CDR1 and CDR2 (germline): KGHSH, LQKENI. DNA for the CDR3: TGTGCCAGCTCACCAGGGGGGAACACTGAAGCTTTCTTT. Translated, it gives CASSPGGNTEAFF.

This clone showed up just a few times. The gene calls are TRBV7-2 and TRBJ1-4; possible D gene TRBD1, 5 bases. This CDR3 is built from 14 residues. Germline-derived CDR1 and CDR2 are SGHTA and FQGNSA. V was clipped by 0 bases and J by 11 bases, with 13 bases between them. As DNA, the CDR3 is TGTGCCAGCAGCTTAGCATCGGGGTCAGGGAAACTGTTTTTT. Amino acid sequence: CASSLASGSGKLFF. Full variable domain (missing parts from reference TRBV7-2 and TRBJ1-4): GAGVSQSPSNKVTEKGKDVELRCDPISGHTALYWYRQSLGQGLEFLIYFQGNSAPDKSGLPSDRFSAERTGGSVSTLTIQRTQQEDSAVYLCASSLASGSGKLFFGSGTQLSVL.

The chain employs TRBV29-1 and TRBJ2-5; D remains unclear. The CDR3 contains 13 residues. The V gene's germline CDR1 is SQVTM and CDR2 ANQGSEA. The V end lost 7 bases, the J end lost 0 bases, and 12 bases lay between the germline ends. The CDR3 here is CSGTDVYQETQYF. DNA for the CDR3: TGCAGCGGAACAGATGTGTACCAAGAGACCCAGTACTTC.

This rearrangement joins TRBV27 to TRBJ1-2, with D perhaps matching TRBD1 (5 bases). The CDR3 spans 14 residues. V gave up 6 bases and J gave up 0 bases, with 11 bases separating them. Germline V gene data show CDR1 as MNHEY and CDR2 as SMNVEV (reference sequence). CDR3 amino acids: CASRGTAANYGYTF. CDR3 DNA sequence: TGTGCCAGCAGGGGGACCGCGGCTAACTATGGCTACACCTTC.

The chain couples TRBV30 to TRBJ1-4; D not certain. CDR3 size: 14 residues. V shed 0 bases and J shed 3 bases, with 8 bases lying between them. Germline values: CDR1 GTSNPN, CDR2 SVGIG (reference sequence). The CDR3 protein is CAWSVRLANEKLFF. The CDR3 DNA sequence: TGTGCCTGGAGTGTACGACTGGCTAATGAAAAACTGTTTTTT.

The rearrangement uses TRBV9 and TRBJ1-1, with D perhaps matching TRBD1 (6 bases). V lost 4 bases, J lost 1 base, and 23 bases lay in between. Germline V gene sequence: CDR1 SGDLS, CDR2 YYNGEE. There are 18 residues in the CDR3. The CDR3 DNA sequence: TGTGCCAGCAGCCCCATCCCCGGAGGGGGGTCCACGAACACTGAAGCTTTCTTT. Its protein product is CASSPIPGGGSTNTEAFF.

For the CDR3, the DNA is TGTGCCAGCAGGCGGGACCCTGGGGTCACTGAAGCTTTCTTT. Protein product: CASRRDPGVTEAFF. V is TRBV7-9 and J is TRBJ1-1, with a tentative D call TRBD1 (5 bases). Germline CDR1 SEHNR, CDR2 FQNEAQ (reference sequence). V was cut by 6 bases and J by 4 bases, with 15 bases left in between. The CDR3 totals 14 residues.